The 32 T cell receptor beta chains presented below share a single source sample, sequenced in a study of blood T cell repertoires in COVID-19. This table comes from immunoSEQ multiplex PCR, and its TCRdb copy is limited to in-frame clones, with some not included. The top ten hold roughly 2.6% of the sample, which has about 320,000 clones, more than 75% seen once. Sequences were obtained from PBMCs or T cells enriched from blood (not recorded which). The origin of the receptors is a man aged 55 to 70 who had recovered from COVID-19.

A single count supports this clone. The chain is built from TRBV27 and TRBJ2-7, with a tentative D call TRBD1 (6 bases). CDR3 size: 14 residues. Germline V gene data show CDR1 as MNHEY and CDR2 as SMNVEV (reference sequence). Trimming took off 0 bases at V and 1 base at J, with 7 bases between the two ends. The CDR3 DNA reads as TGTGCCAGCAGTTTATCGGGGGCTTCCTACGAGCAGTACTTC. Its translation is CASSLSGASYEQYF.

This chain joins TRBV7-9 and TRBJ1-4, with 10 bases identical to TRBD1. V shed 5 bases, J shed 7 bases, and the junction held 7 bases outside the gene matches. Germline CDR1 reads SEHNR; CDR2 reads FQNEAQ (reference sequence). This CDR3 is built from 15 residues. DNA of the CDR3: TGTGCCAGCAGCCGCGGGACAGGGGAGAGTGAAAAACTGTTTTTT. It specifies CASSRGTGESEKLFF.

The chain uses TRBV4-1 and TRBJ1-6, with 8 bases matching TRBD1. Germline CDR1 MGHRA, CDR2 YSYEKL. The CDR3 loop spans 15 amino acids. Unmatched junction bases numbered 9, after V lost 4 bases and J lost 10 bases. CDR3 amino acids: CASSRSTGVRSPLHF. As DNA, the CDR3 is TGCGCCAGCAGCCGCTCGACAGGGGTGAGGTCACCCCTCCACTTT.

The CDR3 here is CASSQANRVNTEAFF. The CDR3 DNA is TGCGCCAGCAGCCAAGCTAACAGGGTGAACACTGAAGCTTTCTTT. The rearrangement joins TRBV4-3 to TRBJ1-1; D is possibly TRBD1 (6 bases). The CDR3 sequence is 15 residues long. Looked up from germline, CDR1 is LGHNA and CDR2 is YSLEER. V lost 1 base to trimming and J lost 0 bases, with 9 bases between them.

The CDR3 DNA reads TGTGCCAGCTCACCTCAAAGACAGGGTGGTCGGACCGGGGAGCTGTTTTTT. It yields the protein CASSPQRQGGRTGELFF. The chain recombines TRBV18 with TRBJ2-2; 7 nucleotides match TRBD1. CDR3 size: 17 residues. Germline values: CDR1 KGHSH, CDR2 LQKENI. Germline trimming cut 3 bases from V and 5 bases from J; bases unmatched to any gene: 12.

The chain carries TRBV5-4 and TRBJ2-5; 8 nucleotides line up with TRBD2. The CDR3 is 14 residues long. V lost 1 base, J lost 4 bases, and 3 bases stayed unmatched. CDR1 and CDR2 from the germline V gene are SGHNT and YYREEE (reference sequence). CDR3 sequence reads: CASSLTSGGETQYF. CDR3 nucleotide sequence: TGTGCCAGCAGCTTGACCAGCGGGGGAGAGACCCAGTACTTC.

This clone was recorded only once. The chain uses TRBV6-5 and TRBJ2-7; possibly TRBD2 for D (5 bases). Germline V lookup: CDR1 MNHEY, CDR2 SVGAGI. CDR3 length: 15 residues. Trimming removed 8 bases from V and 6 bases from J, with 23 bases in between. The CDR3 coding sequence is TGTGCCAGCGGTTCGGGGTCGCTCGGGCCCGTCGAGCAGTACTTC. As protein: CASGSGSLGPVEQYF.

The rearrangement links TRBV18 to TRBJ1-5; TRBD1 matches 10 bases. After removal of 3 bases from V and 5 bases from J, the junction contained 7 bases not matched to a gene. The CDR3 has 16 residues. CDR1 is KGHSH and CDR2 is LQKENI in the germline V gene. This CDR3 reads CASSPPPGTGDQPQHF. CDR3 bases: TGTGCCAGCTCACCTCCCCCCGGGACAGGGGATCAGCCCCAGCATTTT.

The CDR3 here is CASSQDSRGPEAFF. The CDR3 DNA sequence: TGTGCCAGCAGCCAAGATTCCAGGGGGCCTGAAGCTTTCTTT. V and J are TRBV3-1 (or the pseudogene TRBV3-2) and TRBJ1-1; TRBD1 matches at 8 bases. Germline V gene lookup returns CDR1 LGHDT and CDR2 YNNKEL (reference sequence). This CDR3 contains 14 residues. The V segment lost 0 bases and the J segment 6 bases; nucleotides outside the gene matches: 3.

This chain connects TRBV25-1 to TRBJ1-2; 8 nucleotides match TRBD1. The CDR3 extends over 13 amino acids. Germline V lookup: CDR1 MGHDK, CDR2 SYGVNS. Trimming at V came to 8 bases and at J to 7 bases, leaving 9 bases not matched to a gene. The CDR3: CASGDRGVSGYTF. As DNA, the CDR3 is TGTGCCAGCGGAGACAGGGGTGTATCTGGCTACACCTTC.

The V gene is TRBV10-1, the J gene TRBJ2-3, with TRBD2 matching 10 bases. V trimming: 4 bases; J trimming: 0 bases; junction bases outside the gene matches: 4. The germline V gene encodes CDR1 WNHNN and CDR2 SYGVQD (reference sequence). The CDR3 sequence is 16 residues long. The CDR3 here is CASSGTSGRSTDTQYF. CDR3 in DNA: TGCGCCAGCAGTGGGACTAGCGGCCGGAGCACAGATACGCAGTATTTT.

The rearrangement joins TRBV6-5 to TRBJ1-5, with 10 bases identical to TRBD1. The germline gives CDR1 MNHEY, CDR2 SVGAGI. Unmatched junction bases numbered 2, after V lost 6 bases and J lost 6 bases. The CDR3 length is 13 residues. CDR3 loop: CASRRTGGQPQHF. CDR3 DNA: TGTGCCAGCAGGAGGACAGGGGGTCAGCCCCAGCATTTT.

The chain links TRBV5-4 to TRBJ2-3; D remains unclear. Per the germline V gene, CDR1 is SGHNT and CDR2 is YYREEE (reference sequence). The V gene lost 4 bases and the J gene lost 4 bases, with 13 bases spanning the gap. The CDR3 sequence is 14 residues long. The CDR3 nucleotides read TGTGCCAGCAGCCCACGTTTCTCGGCAGATACGCAGTATTTT. Translation: CASSPRFSADTQYF.

This chain connects TRBV4-3 to TRBJ2-7, with 10 nucleotides matching TRBD1. With V trimmed by 4 bases and J by 7 bases, 13 bases remained unmatched. Germline CDR1 is LGHNA and CDR2 is YSLEER. The CDR3 has 16 residues. The CDR3 here is CASSRDLGQGSTEQYF. The CDR3 DNA reads as TGCGCCAGCAGCCGCGATTTGGGACAGGGGTCGACGGAGCAGTACTTC.

The rearrangement uses TRBV7-6 and TRBJ2-1, with TRBD2 matching 13 bases. Germline CDR1 and CDR2: SGHVS and FNYEAQ. V gave up 3 bases and J gave up 4 bases; unmatched junction bases: 9. The CDR3 covers 18 residues. CDR3 protein: CASSFQLAGGHLYNEQFF. CDR3 in DNA: TGTGCCAGCAGCTTCCAACTAGCGGGGGGGCACCTTTACAATGAGCAGTTCTTC.

This chain uses TRBV24-1 with TRBJ1-1; tentative D call: TRBD1 (6 bases). V lost 2 bases and J 9 bases, leaving 21 bases between the germline ends. The CDR3 totals 16 residues. In germline, CDR1 is KGHDR, CDR2 SFDVKD. CDR3 sequence reads: CATSDYNSGRGPKAFF. CDR3 DNA sequence: TGTGCCACCAGTGATTACAATTCCGGCAGGGGTCCTAAAGCTTTCTTT.

The V call is TRBV4-1, the J call TRBJ1-1; D uncertain. V shed 0 bases and J shed 1 base, with 12 bases lying between them. Germline V lookup: CDR1 MGHRA, CDR2 YSYEKL. The CDR3 runs 16 residues. DNA for the CDR3: TGCGCCAGCAGCCAAGATGAGTCCATAGCGAACACTGAAGCTTTCTTT. As protein: CASSQDESIANTEAFF.

The genes are TRBV7-9 and TRBJ2-2; 13 bases fit TRBD2. The CDR3 spans 16 residues. Germline CDR1 is SEHNR and CDR2 is FQNEAQ (reference sequence). The trim removed 8 bases at V and 0 bases at J, leaving 3 bases unmatched. The DNA for the CDR3 is TGTGCCAGCCGAGGACTAGCGGGGGCGAACACCGGGGAGCTGTTTTTT. Its translation: CASRGLAGANTGELFF.

This rearrangement joins TRBV11-2 to TRBJ2-1, with TRBD1 matching over 10 bases. CDR1 and CDR2 (germline): SGHAT, FQNNGV. The junction had 8 bases not matched to a gene; V was cut back by 5 bases and J by 7 bases. The CDR3 is 15 residues long. The CDR3 DNA follows: TGTGCCAGCAGCCTCCGGGACAGGGGTCGAAATGAGCAGTTCTTC. Its protein product is CASSLRDRGRNEQFF.

The chain joins TRBV6-6 to TRBJ2-5, with TRBD2 identical over 10 bases. CDR1 and CDR2 (germline): MNHNY, SVGAGI (reference sequence). The V and J ends lost 6 bases and 3 bases, in that order; junction bases with no gene match: 7. The CDR3 has 15 amino acids. The CDR3 nucleotides are TGTGCCAGCAGGAATAGCGGGAGGAGTGAAGAGACCCAGTACTTC. It yields the protein CASRNSGRSEETQYF.

This clone was recorded a few times. V usage is TRBV6-5 and J usage is TRBJ2-7; 9 bases match TRBD1. CDR1 is MNHEY, CDR2 SVGAGI, per germline. The CDR3 is made up of 13 amino acids. V shed 6 bases and J 4 bases; nucleotides not matched to a gene: 4. CDR3 amino acids: CASRGTGWYEQYF. The CDR3 DNA is TGTGCCAGCAGAGGGACAGGGTGGTACGAGCAGTACTTC.

The chain is built from TRBV5-5 and TRBJ2-5; 7 bases agree with TRBD1. CDR1 and CDR2 from the germline V gene are SGHKS and YYEKEE (reference sequence). The V gene end was trimmed by 4 bases and the J gene end by 5 bases; junction bases not matched to a gene: 8. This CDR3 contains 14 residues. The CDR3: CASSPGGTQETQYF. CDR3 nucleotides: TGTGCCAGCAGCCCAGGGGGAACTCAGGAGACCCAGTACTTC.

The chain recombines TRBV6-5 with TRBJ2-7, with 9 positions matching TRBD2. This CDR3 has 13 amino acids. Germline V lookup: CDR1 MNHEY, CDR2 SVGAGI. Trimming took 6 bases from V and 3 from J; bases not matched to a gene: 3. The CDR3: CASRISGSYEQYF. In DNA, the CDR3 is TGTGCCAGCAGAATTAGCGGGAGCTACGAGCAGTACTTC.

The CDR3 DNA follows: TGTGCCAGCAGCTTAGCAGGGGGAGAAAAACTGTTTTTT. Translated: CASSLAGGEKLFF. This chain links TRBV7-9 with TRBJ1-4; weak D call: TRBD1 (6 bases). V lost 0 bases to trimming and J lost 8 bases, with 7 bases between them. This CDR3 contains 13 residues. CDR1 and CDR2 from the germline V gene are SEHNR and FQNEAQ (reference sequence).

V gene TRBV3-1 (or the pseudogene TRBV3-2) combines with J gene TRBJ2-3, with TRBD2 as a possible D gene (7 bases). This CDR3 has 17 residues. Germline assignment: CDR1 LGHDT and CDR2 YNNKEL (reference sequence). V gave up 8 bases and J gave up 0 bases, with 21 bases separating them. The CDR3 protein is CASESSGRGRSTDTQYF. The CDR3 DNA sequence: TGTGCCAGCGAGTCTAGCGGTAGGGGGAGGAGCACAGATACGCAGTATTTT.

The chain employs TRBV18 and TRBJ1-2, with 10 bases fitting TRBD1. V was clipped by 2 bases and J by 8 bases; unmatched bases: 2. Germline loops: CDR1 KGHSH, CDR2 LQKENI. This CDR3 is built from 13 residues. The CDR3, as DNA: TGTGCCAGCTCACCAGAGACAGGGGGCGGCTACACCTTC. Its translation: CASSPETGGGYTF.

This clone has a handful of counts. V and J are TRBV27 and TRBJ2-3; 9 bases fit TRBD2. Germline assignment: CDR1 MNHEY and CDR2 SMNVEV (reference sequence). Germline trimming cut 6 bases from V and 2 bases from J; bases unmatched to any gene: 6. The CDR3 is 15 residues long. This CDR3 is CASRGLAPYTDTQYF. The CDR3 region has the DNA TGTGCCAGCAGAGGACTAGCGCCATACACAGATACGCAGTATTTT.

The J gene is TRBJ2-7, the V gene TRBV7-8, with 7 positions matching TRBD1. V shed 0 bases, J shed 1 base, and the junction held 9 bases outside the gene matches. Germline values: CDR1 SGHVS, CDR2 FQNEAQ. This CDR3 is 17 amino acids long. CDR3 sequence reads: CASSLALVQGDSYEQYF. The CDR3 nucleotides are TGTGCCAGCAGCTTAGCGCTAGTGCAGGGGGATTCCTACGAGCAGTACTTC.

This chain links TRBV9 with TRBJ2-3; the D gene is possibly TRBD1 (5 bases). Germline V gene lookup returns CDR1 SGDLS and CDR2 YYNGEE. The CDR3 loop spans 15 amino acids. The germline V and J ends were trimmed by 0 bases and 2 bases, with 10 bases remaining between them. The CDR3 loop is CASSVAGINTDTQYF. The CDR3 nucleotides are TGTGCCAGCAGCGTAGCAGGGATTAACACAGATACGCAGTATTTT.

The genes are TRBV7-9 and TRBJ2-1; 8 bases agree with TRBD1. The CDR3 is made up of 11 amino acids. The V gene end was trimmed by 5 bases and the J gene end by 16 bases; junction bases not matched to a gene: 7. Per the germline V gene, CDR1 is SEHNR and CDR2 is FQNEAQ (reference sequence). The CDR3 region is CASSPDREGFF. The CDR3, as DNA: TGTGCCAGCAGCCCGGACAGGGAAGGCTTCTTC.

The chain employs TRBV11-3 and TRBJ1-3; D uncertain. The CDR3 has 12 amino acids. Per germline, CDR1 SGHNT and CDR2 YENEEA. V shed 3 bases and J shed 4 bases, with 4 bases lying between them. The CDR3 region is CASSLGGNTIYF. Written as DNA, the CDR3 is TGTGCCAGCAGCTTGGGCGGAAACACCATATATTTT.

V and J are TRBV28 and TRBJ2-2; the D gene is possibly TRBD2 (5 bases). The germline gives CDR1 MDHEN, CDR2 SYDVKM. Between the trimmed V and J ends, which lost 7 bases and 3 bases, there was a span of 18 bases. CDR3 length equals 16 residues. CDR3 bases: TGTGCCAGCAATTATAGAGGGTCGGACGACACCGGGGAGCTGTTTTTT. Protein: CASNYRGSDDTGELFF.